Shown below are 13 T cell receptor beta chains from a single sample sequenced in a study of cytomegalovirus exposure and HLA in healthy donors. Clones were sequenced by immunoSEQ multiplex PCR, and TCRdb holds only the in-frame ones, with some missing. Found here are around 120,000 clones, 88% of them singletons; the top ten hold approximately 1.8%. Sequences were obtained from PBMCs. These receptor sequences come from a man aged 18 to 35 in good health and CMV-seronegative.

The rearrangement links TRBV4-3 to TRBJ1-1; 7 bases align to TRBD1. V lost 0 bases, J lost 1 base, and 11 bases stayed unmatched. The CDR3 consists of 18 residues. The germline V gene has CDR1 LGHNA and CDR2 YSLEER. The CDR3 reads CASSQEGGEGYENTEAFF. The CDR3 DNA sequence: TGCGCCAGCAGCCAAGAAGGGGGCGAGGGATATGAGAACACTGAAGCTTTCTTT.

This sequence joins TRBV5-4 and TRBJ2-7, with 12 bases fitting TRBD2. There are 17 residues in the CDR3. The V gene end was trimmed by 1 base and the J gene end by 2 bases; junction bases not matched to a gene: 7. Per the germline V gene, CDR1 is SGHNT and CDR2 is YYREEE (reference sequence). The DNA of the CDR3 is TGTGCCAGCAGCTTGCTTGTTCTAGCGGGAGGGCCCTACGAGCAGTACTTC. Residues: CASSLLVLAGGPYEQYF.

This clone was detected only a few times. The genes are TRBV7-9 and TRBJ1-6, with 10 bases fitting TRBD1. V shed 4 bases and J 8 bases; nucleotides not matched to a gene: 5. Germline V gene data show CDR1 as SEHNR and CDR2 as FQNEAQ (reference sequence). The CDR3 has 15 amino acids. The CDR3 nucleotides are TGTGCCAGCAGCTCGACAGGGGGCAGGGATTCACCCCTCCACTTT. It specifies CASSSTGGRDSPLHF.

J is TRBJ2-5 and V is TRBV7-9; possible D gene TRBD1, 6 bases. V shed 5 bases and J shed 0 bases, with 22 bases lying between them. The CDR3 length is 18 residues. The germline CDR1 and CDR2 sequences are SEHNR and FQNEAQ (reference sequence). The CDR3 region is CASSTNVGPTGYQETQYF. The CDR3 DNA reads as TGTGCCAGCAGCACAAATGTCGGGCCCACAGGGTACCAAGAGACCCAGTACTTC.

The rearrangement joins TRBV4-1 to TRBJ2-4; TRBD2 is a possible D gene (6 bases). V lost 1 base, J lost 6 bases, and 10 bases lay in between. Germline assignment: CDR1 MGHRA and CDR2 YSYEKL. The CDR3 is 14 amino acids. The CDR3 sequence: CASSQAREINIQYF. CDR3 sequence (DNA): TGCGCCAGCAGCCAAGCTCGGGAGATAAACATTCAGTACTTC.

The chain carries TRBV5-6 and TRBJ2-7, with TRBD1 identical over 10 bases. V dropped 4 bases and J dropped 4; count of bases not matched to a gene: 5. The CDR3 totals 14 residues. Germline V gene lookup returns CDR1 SGHDT and CDR2 YYEEEE. CDR3: CASSRDRGQYEQYF. The CDR3 DNA is TGTGCCAGCAGCCGGGACAGGGGCCAGTACGAGCAGTACTTC.

CDR3: CATSPGTVYEQYF. Written as DNA, the CDR3 is TGTGCCACTTCACCGGGGACAGTCTACGAGCAGTACTTC. The rearrangement links TRBV19 to TRBJ2-7; 7 bases fit TRBD1. Germline V gene data show CDR1 as LNHDA and CDR2 as SQIVND (reference sequence). This CDR3 contains 13 residues. V lost 10 bases to trimming and J lost 3 bases; unmatched junction nucleotides: 9.

The V gene is TRBV19, the J gene TRBJ1-2, with no clear D. CDR3 length: 14 amino acids. CDR1 is LNHDA, CDR2 SQIVND, per germline (reference sequence). The V end was cut by 7 bases, the J end by 6 bases, with 18 bases between. The CDR3 DNA reads TGTGCCAGTAAGCCTGCTCCCGGGAATCATGGCTACACCTTC. It is translated as CASKPAPGNHGYTF.

The gene calls are TRBV18 and TRBJ1-4; D may be TRBD1 (6 bases). The length of the CDR3 is 16 residues. In germline, CDR1 is KGHSH, CDR2 LQKENI. Between the trimmed V and J ends, which lost 4 bases and 0 bases, there was a span of 12 bases. DNA for the CDR3: TGTGCCAGCTCACAAACAGGGACCGCAACTAATGAAAAACTGTTTTTT. Its protein product is CASSQTGTATNEKLFF.

V usage is TRBV7-6 and J usage is TRBJ2-1; TRBD1 aligns across 7 bases. CDR1 SGHVS and CDR2 FNYEAQ come from the germline V gene. The CDR3 has 14 amino acids. Unmatched junction bases numbered 7, after V lost 4 bases and J lost 7 bases. CDR3 sequence: CASSSTQGRNEQFF. The CDR3, as DNA: TGTGCCAGCAGCTCCACACAGGGGCGGAATGAGCAGTTCTTC. Filled out from reference TRBV7-6 and TRBJ2-1, the complete variable domain reads GAGVSQSPRYKVTKRGQDVALRCDPISGHVSLYWYRQALGQGPEFLTYFNYEAQQDKSGLPNDRFSAERPEGSISTLTIQRTEQRDSAMYRCASSSTQGRNEQFFGPGTRLTVL.

V usage is TRBV7-9 and J usage is TRBJ2-7; possible D gene TRBD2, 6 bases. This CDR3 contains 14 residues. V was clipped by 0 bases and J by 3 bases, with 9 bases between them. Germline V lookup: CDR1 SEHNR, CDR2 FQNEAQ (reference sequence). The CDR3 nucleotides read TGTGCCAGCAGCTTAGCCCGACTAGGCTACGAGCAGTACTTC. This encodes CASSLARLGYEQYF.

This clone showed up just once. The chain is built from TRBV5-1 and TRBJ2-3; D is possibly TRBD2 (5 bases). Per germline, CDR1 SGHRS and CDR2 YFSETQ. The CDR3 has 15 residues. Trimming removed 2 bases at V and 0 bases at J, with 10 bases between. CDR3 DNA sequence: TGCGCCAGCAGCTTAGCGGACTCTAGCACAGATACGCAGTATTTT. This sequence encodes CASSLADSSTDTQYF.

The chain combines TRBV7-9 with TRBJ1-5, with TRBD1 matching over 9 bases. The CDR3 loop spans 16 amino acids. With V trimmed by 5 bases and J by 3 bases, 8 bases remained unmatched. CDR1 is SEHNR and CDR2 is FQNEAQ in the germline V gene (reference sequence). In DNA form, the CDR3 reads TGTGCCAGCAGCAGTCCCGGGACAGGGTACAATCAGCCCCAGCATTTT. Translating it yields CASSSPGTGYNQPQHF.